This T cell receptor beta chain was obtained from a study of metastatic and nonmetastatic thyroid tumors. Trimming at V came to 0 bases and at J to 0 bases, leaving 2 bases not matched to a gene. Germline loops: CDR1 GTSNPN, CDR2 SVGIG (reference sequence). There are 14 residues in the CDR3. This clone showed up just once. Before thyroid surgery, none of the patients had received any treatment. TCRdb re-called the PCR reads via MiXCR. The sample has under 100,000 clones; approximately 9% are singletons. This clonotype originated in a female donor with papillary thyroid cancer or a benign thyroid nodule (not recorded which). Some clones in this sample may be carry-over from other donors' samples. This chain uses TRBV30 with TRBJ2-7; 7 bases align to TRBD2. Specimen: blood. The CDR3 sequence: CAWSVGGSSYEQYF. The CDR3 nucleotides read TGTGCCTGGAGTGTTGGCGGGAGCTCCTACGAGCAGTACTTC.